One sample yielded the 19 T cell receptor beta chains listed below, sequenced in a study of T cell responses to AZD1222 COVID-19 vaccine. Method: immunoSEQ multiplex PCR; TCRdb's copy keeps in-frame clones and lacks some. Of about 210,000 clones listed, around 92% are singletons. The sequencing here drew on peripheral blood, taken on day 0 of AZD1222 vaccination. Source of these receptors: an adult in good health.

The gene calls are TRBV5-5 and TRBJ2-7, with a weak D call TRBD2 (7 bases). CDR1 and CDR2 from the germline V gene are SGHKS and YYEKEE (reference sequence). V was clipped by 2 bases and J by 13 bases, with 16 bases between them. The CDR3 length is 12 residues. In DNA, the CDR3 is TGTGCCAGCAGCTTTGATTCGGCGGGGGCTTACTTC. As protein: CASSFDSAGAYF.

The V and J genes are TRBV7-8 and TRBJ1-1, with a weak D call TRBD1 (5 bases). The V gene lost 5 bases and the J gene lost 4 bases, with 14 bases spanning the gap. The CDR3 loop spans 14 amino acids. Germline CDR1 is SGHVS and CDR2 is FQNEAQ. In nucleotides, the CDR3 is TGTGCCAGCAGCCGAGACAGACCGAGCACTGAAGCTTTCTTT. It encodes CASSRDRPSTEAFF.

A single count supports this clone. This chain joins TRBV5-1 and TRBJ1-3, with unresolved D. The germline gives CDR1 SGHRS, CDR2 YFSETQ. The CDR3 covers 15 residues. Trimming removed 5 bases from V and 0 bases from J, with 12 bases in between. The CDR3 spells CASRRTALSGNTIYF. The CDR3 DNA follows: TGCGCCAGCAGACGCACAGCGCTCTCTGGAAACACCATATATTTT.

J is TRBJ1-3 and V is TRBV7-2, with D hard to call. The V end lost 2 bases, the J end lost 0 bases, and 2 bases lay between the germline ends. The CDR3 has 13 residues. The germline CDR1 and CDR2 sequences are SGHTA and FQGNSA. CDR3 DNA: TGTGCCAGCAGCTTAAACTCTGGAAACACCATATATTTT. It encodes CASSLNSGNTIYF.

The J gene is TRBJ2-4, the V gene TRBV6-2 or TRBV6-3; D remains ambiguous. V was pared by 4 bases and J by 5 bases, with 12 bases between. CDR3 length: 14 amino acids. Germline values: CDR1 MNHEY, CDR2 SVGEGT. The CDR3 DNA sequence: TGTGCCAGCAGTTCAAATAGCCCCGAAAACATTCAGTACTTC. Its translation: CASSSNSPENIQYF.

CDR3 loop: CASSYPEGADDYGYTF. The CDR3 nucleotides read TGTGCCAGCAGTTACCCGGAGGGGGCAGATGACTATGGCTACACCTTC. V gene TRBV6-2 or TRBV6-3 combines with J gene TRBJ1-2, with TRBD1 identical over 7 bases. Germline loops: CDR1 MNHEY, CDR2 SVGEGT. V gave up 2 bases and J gave up 3 bases; unmatched junction bases: 9. CDR3 length equals 16 residues.

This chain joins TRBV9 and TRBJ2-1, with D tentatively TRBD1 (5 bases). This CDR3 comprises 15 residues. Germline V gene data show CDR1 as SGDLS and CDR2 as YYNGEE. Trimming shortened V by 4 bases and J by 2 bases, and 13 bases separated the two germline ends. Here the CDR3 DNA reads TGTGCCAGCAGCAGAGCAGGGATAGCCTACAATGAGCAGTTCTTC. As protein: CASSRAGIAYNEQFF.

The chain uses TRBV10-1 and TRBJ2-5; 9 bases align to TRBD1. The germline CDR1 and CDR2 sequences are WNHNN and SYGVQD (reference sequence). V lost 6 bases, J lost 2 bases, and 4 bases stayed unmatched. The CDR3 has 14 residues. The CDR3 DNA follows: TGCGCCAGCAGCCGGGACAGGGCACAAGAGACCCAGTACTTC. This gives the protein CASSRDRAQETQYF.

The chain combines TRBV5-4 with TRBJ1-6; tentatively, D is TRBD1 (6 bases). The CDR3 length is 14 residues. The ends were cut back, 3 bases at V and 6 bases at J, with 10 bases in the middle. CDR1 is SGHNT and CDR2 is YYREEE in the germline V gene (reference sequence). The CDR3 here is CASSWTESNSPLHF. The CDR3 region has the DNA TGTGCCAGCAGCTGGACAGAGAGTAATTCACCCCTCCACTTT.

CDR3 DNA: TGTGCCAGCAGTGACCTTGGCGGGGGAGCAGATACGCAGTATTTT. Translation: CASSDLGGGADTQYF. V gene TRBV2 combines with J gene TRBJ2-3, with TRBD2 identical over 7 bases. Germline CDR1 and CDR2: SNHLY and FYNNEI. Germline trimming cut 3 bases from V and 4 bases from J; bases unmatched to any gene: 7. The CDR3 has 15 amino acids.

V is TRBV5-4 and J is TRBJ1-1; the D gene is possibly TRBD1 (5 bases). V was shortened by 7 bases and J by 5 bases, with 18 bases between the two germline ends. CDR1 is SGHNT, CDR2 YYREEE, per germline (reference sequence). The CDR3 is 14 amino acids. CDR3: CASGPGLGVTEAFF. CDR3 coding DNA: TGTGCCAGCGGCCCCGGGCTGGGGGTAACTGAAGCTTTCTTT.

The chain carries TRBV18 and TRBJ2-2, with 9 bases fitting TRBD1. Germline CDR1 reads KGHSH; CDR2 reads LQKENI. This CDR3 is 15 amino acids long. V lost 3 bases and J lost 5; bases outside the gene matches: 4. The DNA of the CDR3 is TGTGCCAGCTCACCCAGACAGGGGGGAACCGGGGAGCTGTTTTTT. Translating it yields CASSPRQGGTGELFF.

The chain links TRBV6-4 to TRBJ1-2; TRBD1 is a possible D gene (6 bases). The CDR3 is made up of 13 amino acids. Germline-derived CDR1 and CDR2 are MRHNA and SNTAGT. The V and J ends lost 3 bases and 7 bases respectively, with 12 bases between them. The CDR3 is CASSESTGFGYTF. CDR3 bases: TGTGCCAGCAGTGAATCTACAGGGTTTGGCTACACCTTC.

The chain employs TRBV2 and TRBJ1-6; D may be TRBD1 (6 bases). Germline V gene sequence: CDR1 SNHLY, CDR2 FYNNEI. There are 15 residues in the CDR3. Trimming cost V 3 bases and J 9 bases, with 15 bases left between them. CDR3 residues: CASSDSTGRASPLHF. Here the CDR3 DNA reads TGTGCCAGCAGTGATTCGACAGGTCGAGCTTCACCCCTCCACTTT.

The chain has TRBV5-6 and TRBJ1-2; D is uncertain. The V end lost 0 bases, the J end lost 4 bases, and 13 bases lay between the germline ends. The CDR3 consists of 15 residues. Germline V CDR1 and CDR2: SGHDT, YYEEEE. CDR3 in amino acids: CASSLDRTIAYGYTF. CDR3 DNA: TGTGCCAGCAGCTTGGACAGAACAATTGCCTATGGCTACACCTTC. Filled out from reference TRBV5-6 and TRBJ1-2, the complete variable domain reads DAGVTQSPTHLIKTRGQQVTLRCSPKSGHDTVSWYQQALGQGPQFIFQYYEEEERQRGNFPDRFSGHQFPNYSSELNVNALLLGDSALYLCASSLDRTIAYGYTFGSGTRLTVV.

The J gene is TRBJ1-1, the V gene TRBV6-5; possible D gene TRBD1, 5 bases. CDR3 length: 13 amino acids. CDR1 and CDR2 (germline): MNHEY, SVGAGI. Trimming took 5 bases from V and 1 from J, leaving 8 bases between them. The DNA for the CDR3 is TGTGCCAGCAGTCTAACAGGGAACACTGAAGCTTTCTTT. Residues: CASSLTGNTEAFF.

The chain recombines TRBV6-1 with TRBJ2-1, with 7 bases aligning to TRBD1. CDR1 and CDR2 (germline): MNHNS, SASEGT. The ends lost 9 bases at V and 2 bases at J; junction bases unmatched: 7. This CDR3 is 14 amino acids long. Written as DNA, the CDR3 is TGTGCCAGTCAAGGGGGCGCAGCCTACAATGAGCAGTTCTTC. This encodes CASQGGAAYNEQFF.

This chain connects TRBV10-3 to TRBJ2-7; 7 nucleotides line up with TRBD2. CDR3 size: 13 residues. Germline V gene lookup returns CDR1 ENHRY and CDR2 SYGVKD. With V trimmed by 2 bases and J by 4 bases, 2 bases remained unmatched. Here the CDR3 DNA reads TGTGCCATCAGTGAGGGGGAGGGTTACGAGCAGTACTTC. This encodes CAISEGEGYEQYF.

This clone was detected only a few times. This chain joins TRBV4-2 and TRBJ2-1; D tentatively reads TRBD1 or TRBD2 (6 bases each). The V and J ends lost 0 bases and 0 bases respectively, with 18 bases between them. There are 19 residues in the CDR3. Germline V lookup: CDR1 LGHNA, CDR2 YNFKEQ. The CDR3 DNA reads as TGTGCCAGCAGCCAAGATTACCGGGCAGGGGAGGACTCCTACAATGAGCAGTTCTTC. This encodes CASSQDYRAGEDSYNEQFF.